This record covers a single T cell receptor (beta chain). This entry comes from a study of T cell changes during pregnancy in multiple sclerosis. TCRdb keeps only in-frame clones here, not all; method: immunoSEQ multiplex PCR. The sample lists tens of thousands of clones, about 91% seen once, with roughly 0.46% in the top ten. The V gene lost 3 bases and the J gene lost 3 bases, with 12 bases spanning the gap. The CDR3 length is 15 residues. Germline V gene sequence: CDR1 SNHLY, CDR2 FYNNEI. The V gene is TRBV2, the J gene TRBJ1-5, with D maybe TRBD1 (5 bases). This TCR was recovered from a female donor with multiple sclerosis, enrolled in a pregnancy study. This specimen consisted of CD4+ T cells from peripheral blood mononuclear cells, obtained after pregnancy. The CDR3 here is CASSEGRTSNQPQHF. In DNA, the CDR3 is TGTGCCAGCAGTGAGGGGCGTACTTCCAATCAGCCCCAGCATTTT.